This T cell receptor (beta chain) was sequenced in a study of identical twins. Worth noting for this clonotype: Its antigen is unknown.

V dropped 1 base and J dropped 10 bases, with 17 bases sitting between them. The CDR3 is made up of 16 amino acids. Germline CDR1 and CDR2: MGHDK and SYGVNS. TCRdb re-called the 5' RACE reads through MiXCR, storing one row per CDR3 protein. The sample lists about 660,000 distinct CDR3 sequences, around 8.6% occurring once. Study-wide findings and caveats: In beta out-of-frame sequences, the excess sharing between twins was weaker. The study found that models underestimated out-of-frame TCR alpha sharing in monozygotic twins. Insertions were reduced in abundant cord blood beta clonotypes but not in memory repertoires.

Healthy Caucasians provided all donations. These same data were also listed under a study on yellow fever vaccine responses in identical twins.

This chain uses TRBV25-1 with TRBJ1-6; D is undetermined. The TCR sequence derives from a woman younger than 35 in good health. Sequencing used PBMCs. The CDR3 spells CASSESLRWTGSPLHF. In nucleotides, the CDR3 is TGTGCCAGCAGTGAATCCCTCCGCTGGACCGGCTCACCCCTCCACTTT.